This T cell receptor (beta chain) was sequenced in a study of T cell repertoires in cytomegalovirus infection. Whole-study context: It was the public TCR beta signatures that indicated both CMV infection and matching HLA type. General study results and limits: The response measured ex vivo was dominated by TCR beta clonotypes (HLA-C-restricted and CMV-specific). Summed public TCR beta family frequency identified CMV carriers bearing the relevant HLA.

This clonotype was seen a few times. Its matching antigen is unknown. MiXCR, run by TCRdb on the reads, gives a single entry per CDR3 protein. The sample yields about 340,000 distinct CDR3 sequences, 25% to 35% seen once. Germline values: CDR1 SGHRS, CDR2 YFSETQ. CDR3 length: 14 residues. V lost 0 bases and J 2 bases, leaving 8 bases between the germline ends. The sequence derives from a human donor in good health (CMV status not recorded). Some clones in this sample may be carry-over from other donors' samples. The chain has TRBV5-1 and TRBJ1-1; unclear D gene. The sample consisted of cultured PBMCs, taken from culture after CMV antigen stimulation. The CDR3 loop is CASSLAWANTEAFF. The CDR3 nucleotides are TGCGCCAGCAGCTTGGCCTGGGCTAACACTGAAGCTTTCTTT. Together with reference TRBV5-1 and TRBJ1-1, the CDR3 gives the full variable domain: KAGVTQTPRYLIKTRGQQVTLSCSPISGHRSVSWYQQTPGQGLQFLFEYFSETQRNKGNFPGRFSGRQFSNSRSEMNVSTLELGDSALYLCASSLAWANTEAFFGQGTRLTVV.